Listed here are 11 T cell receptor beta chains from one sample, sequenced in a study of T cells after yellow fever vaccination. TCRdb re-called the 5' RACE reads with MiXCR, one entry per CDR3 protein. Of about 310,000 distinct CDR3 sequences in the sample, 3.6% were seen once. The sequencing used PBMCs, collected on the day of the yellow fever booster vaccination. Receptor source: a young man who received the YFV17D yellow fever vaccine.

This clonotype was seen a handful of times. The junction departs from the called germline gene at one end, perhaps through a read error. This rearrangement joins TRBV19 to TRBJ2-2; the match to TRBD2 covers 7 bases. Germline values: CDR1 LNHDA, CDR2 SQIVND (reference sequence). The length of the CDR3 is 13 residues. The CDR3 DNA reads TGTGCCAGTAATATAGCGGGTGCCGGGGAGCTGTTTTTT. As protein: CASNIAGAGELFF.

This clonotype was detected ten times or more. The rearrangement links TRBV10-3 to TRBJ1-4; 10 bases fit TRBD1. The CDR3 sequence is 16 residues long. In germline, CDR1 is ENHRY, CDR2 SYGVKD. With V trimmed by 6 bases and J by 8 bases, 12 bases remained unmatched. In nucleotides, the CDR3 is TGTGCCATCAGCACCCGACCGGGACAGGGGATAGAAAAACTGTTTTTT. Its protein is CAISTRPGQGIEKLFF.

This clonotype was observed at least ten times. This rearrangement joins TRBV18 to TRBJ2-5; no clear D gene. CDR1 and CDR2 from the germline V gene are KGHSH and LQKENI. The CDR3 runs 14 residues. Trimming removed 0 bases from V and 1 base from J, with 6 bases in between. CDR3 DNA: TGTGCCAGCTCACCACCGTCCCTCCAAGAGACCCAGTACTTC. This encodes CASSPPSLQETQYF.

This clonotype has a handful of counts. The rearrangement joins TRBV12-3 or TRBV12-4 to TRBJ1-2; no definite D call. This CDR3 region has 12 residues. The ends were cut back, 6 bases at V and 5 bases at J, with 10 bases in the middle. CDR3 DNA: TGTGCCAGCAGCTTCGCGCTGTATGGCTACACCTTC. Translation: CASSFALYGYTF.

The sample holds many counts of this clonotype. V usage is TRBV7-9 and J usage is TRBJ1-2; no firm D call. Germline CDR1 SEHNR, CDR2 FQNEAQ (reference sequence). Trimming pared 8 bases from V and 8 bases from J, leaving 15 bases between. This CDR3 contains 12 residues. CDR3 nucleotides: TGTGCCAGCGTCTCGGGAGGCGGAGGCTACACCTTC. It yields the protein CASVSGGGGYTF. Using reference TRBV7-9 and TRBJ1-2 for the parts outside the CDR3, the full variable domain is DTGVSQNPRHKITKRGQNVTFRCDPISEHNRLYWYRQTLGQGPEFLTYFQNEAQLEKSRLLSDRFSAERPKGSFSTLEIQRTEQGDSAMYLCASVSGGGGYTFGSGTRLTVV.

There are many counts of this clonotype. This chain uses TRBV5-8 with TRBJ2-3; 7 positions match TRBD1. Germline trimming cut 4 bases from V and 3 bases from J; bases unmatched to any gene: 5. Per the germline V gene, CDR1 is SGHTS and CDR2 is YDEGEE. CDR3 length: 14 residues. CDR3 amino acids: CASSRQGGTDTQYF. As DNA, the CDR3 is TGTGCCAGCAGCCGACAGGGCGGGACAGATACGCAGTATTTT.

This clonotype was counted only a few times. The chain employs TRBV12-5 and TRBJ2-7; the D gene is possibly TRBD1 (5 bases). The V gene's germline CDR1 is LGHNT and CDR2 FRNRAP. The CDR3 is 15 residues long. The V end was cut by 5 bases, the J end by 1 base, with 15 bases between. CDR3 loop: CASGEQAQFSYEQYV. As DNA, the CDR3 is TGTGCTAGTGGTGAACAGGCACAGTTTTCCTACGAGCAGTACGTC.

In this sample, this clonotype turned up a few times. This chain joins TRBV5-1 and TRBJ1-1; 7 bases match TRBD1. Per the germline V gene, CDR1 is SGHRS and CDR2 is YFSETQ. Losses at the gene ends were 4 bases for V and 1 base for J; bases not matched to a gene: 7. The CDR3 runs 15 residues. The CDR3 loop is CASSASGGSNTEAFF. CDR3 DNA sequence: TGCGCCAGCAGCGCGTCAGGGGGATCGAACACTGAAGCTTTCTTT.

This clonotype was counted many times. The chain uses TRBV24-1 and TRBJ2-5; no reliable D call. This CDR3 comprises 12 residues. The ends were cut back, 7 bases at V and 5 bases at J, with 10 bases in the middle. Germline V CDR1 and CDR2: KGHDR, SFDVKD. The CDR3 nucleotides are TGTGCCACCAGGGGTTCAGGCGAGACCCAGTACTTC. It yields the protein CATRGSGETQYF.

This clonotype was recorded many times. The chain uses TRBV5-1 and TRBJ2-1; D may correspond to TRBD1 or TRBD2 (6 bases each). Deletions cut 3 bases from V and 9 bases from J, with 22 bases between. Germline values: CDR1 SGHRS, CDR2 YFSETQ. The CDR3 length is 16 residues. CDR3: CASSSLVQGGGSEQFF. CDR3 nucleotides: TGCGCCAGCAGCTCCCTCGTGCAAGGAGGGGGGAGTGAGCAGTTCTTC.

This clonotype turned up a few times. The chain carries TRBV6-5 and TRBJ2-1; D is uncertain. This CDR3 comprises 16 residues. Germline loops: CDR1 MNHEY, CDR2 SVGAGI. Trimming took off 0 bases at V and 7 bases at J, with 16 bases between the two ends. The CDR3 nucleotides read TGTGCCAGCAGTTACTCTTCGGCACCCTCAAGGAATGAGCAGTTCTTC. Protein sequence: CASSYSSAPSRNEQFF.